This section outlines one T cell receptor (beta chain) sequence together with its context. Its matching antigen is unknown. RNA was isolated and reverse transcribed to cDNA, the sequencing template. Profiled with immunoSEQ multiplex PCR; TCRdb holds only in-frame clones, not every one. The repertoire holds roughly 140,000 clones, with less than 65% as singletons. The CDR3 is made up of 12 amino acids. Germline lookup yields CDR1 LNHDA and CDR2 SQIVND (reference sequence). The V end lost 0 bases, the J end lost 5 bases, and 4 bases lay between the germline ends. PBMCs were stained for CD3, CD4 and CD8, and CD4+ and CD8+ T cells were sorted. This entry belongs to a study of CD8+ T cells in alopecia areata. Study results and caveats: Scalp specimens additionally yield sequences from normal skin's resident alphabeta T cells.

The chain combines TRBV19 with TRBJ2-5, with D uncertain. The specimen was CD8+ T cells sorted from blood. The clonotype comes from a human donor in good health. The CDR3 protein is CASSIDGETQYF. The CDR3 DNA follows: TGTGCCAGTAGTATAGATGGGGAGACCCAGTACTTC.